One and the same sample provided the 20 T cell receptor beta chains below, sequenced in a study of T cell responses to AZD1222 COVID-19 vaccine. TCRdb keeps only in-frame clones here, not all; method: immunoSEQ multiplex PCR. The profile shows about 170,000 clones, 80% to 95% of them singletons. The sequenced sample was peripheral blood, obtained on day 0 of AZD1222 vaccination. The receptor source for this set is an adult in good health.

The chain combines TRBV5-1 with TRBJ2-2; the D gene is possibly TRBD2 (5 bases). CDR1 SGHRS and CDR2 YFSETQ come from the germline V gene. V shed 2 bases and J shed 4 bases, with 6 bases lying between them. The CDR3 covers 13 residues. The CDR3 DNA is TGCGCCAGCAGCTTCCGGGGCACCGGGGAGCTGTTTTTT. Translation: CASSFRGTGELFF.

This chain joins TRBV6-5 and TRBJ2-2; D gene unclear. Trimming took 4 bases from V and 5 from J, leaving 8 bases between them. CDR3 length: 13 residues. Germline V gene lookup returns CDR1 MNHEY and CDR2 SVGAGI. CDR3 nucleotide sequence: TGTGCCAGCAGTTCCTACTCTACCGGGGAGCTGTTTTTT. It codes for CASSSYSTGELFF.

This chain joins TRBV7-2 and TRBJ2-1; 11 positions match TRBD2. CDR1 SGHTA and CDR2 FQGNSA come from the germline V gene. V gave up 1 base and J gave up 4 bases; unmatched junction bases: 3. CDR3 size: 16 residues. CDR3 DNA: TGTGCCAGCAGCTTAGTGGGGACTAGCGGTTACAATGAGCAGTTCTTC. Amino acids: CASSLVGTSGYNEQFF. Complete variable domain (other parts from reference TRBV7-2 and TRBJ2-1): GAGVSQSPSNKVTEKGKDVELRCDPISGHTALYWYRQSLGQGLEFLIYFQGNSAPDKSGLPSDRFSAERTGGSVSTLTIQRTQQEDSAVYLCASSLVGTSGYNEQFFGPGTRLTVL.

V usage is TRBV27 and J usage is TRBJ2-3; 9 bases align to TRBD1. CDR1 and CDR2 (germline): MNHEY, SMNVEV (reference sequence). J lost 3 bases, V lost 6 bases, and 7 bases had no gene match. The CDR3 contains 15 residues. For the CDR3, the DNA is TGTGCCAGCAGGGACAGGGGTTTATCTACAGATACGCAGTATTTT. It encodes CASRDRGLSTDTQYF.

V gene TRBV18 combines with J gene TRBJ1-3; perhaps TRBD1 as D (6 bases). Germline loops: CDR1 KGHSH, CDR2 LQKENI. V shed 3 bases and J shed 4 bases, with 13 bases lying between them. The CDR3 is 15 residues long. The CDR3, as DNA: TGTGCCAGCTCACCCGACAGGAGAACAGGAAACACCATATATTTT. This translates into CASSPDRRTGNTIYF.

V gene TRBV5-6 combines with J gene TRBJ1-2; TRBD1 aligns across 9 bases. J gave up 5 bases and V 5 bases, and 4 bases lay outside the gene matches. Germline V CDR1 and CDR2: SGHDT, YYEEEE. CDR3 length equals 13 residues. The CDR3 loop reads CASRPGQGYGYTF. The DNA of the CDR3 is TGTGCCAGCAGACCGGGACAGGGATATGGCTACACCTTC. The entire variable domain, with the rest obtained from reference TRBV5-6 and TRBJ1-2, is as follows: DAGVTQSPTHLIKTRGQQVTLRCSPKSGHDTVSWYQQALGQGPQFIFQYYEEEERQRGNFPDRFSGHQFPNYSSELNVNALLLGDSALYLCASRPGQGYGYTFGSGTRLTVV.

This clone was counted a single time. CDR3 sequence: CASSPRESGGGTGELFF. The CDR3, as DNA: TGCGCCAGCAGCCCTAGAGAAAGCGGGGGTGGCACCGGGGAGCTGTTTTTT. This chain connects TRBV5-1 to TRBJ2-2; 8 nucleotides line up with TRBD2. The CDR3 has 17 amino acids. Losses at the gene ends were 4 bases for V and 4 bases for J; bases not matched to a gene: 12. Germline V gene sequence: CDR1 SGHRS, CDR2 YFSETQ. The full variable domain, with the rest looked up from reference TRBV5-1 and TRBJ2-2, is KAGVTQTPRYLIKTRGQQVTLSCSPISGHRSVSWYQQTPGQGLQFLFEYFSETQRNKGNFPGRFSGRQFSNSRSEMNVSTLELGDSALYLCASSPRESGGGTGELFFGEGSRLTVL.

The chain links TRBV4-1 to TRBJ1-1; 9 nucleotides align to TRBD1. V was pared by 4 bases and J by 5 bases, with 11 bases of the junction left unmatched. Germline V CDR1 and CDR2: MGHRA, YSYEKL. The length of the CDR3 is 16 residues. The CDR3 spells CASSLRWGDRVTEAFF. CDR3 sequence (DNA): TGCGCCAGCAGCCTCAGGTGGGGGGACAGGGTTACTGAAGCTTTCTTT.

This clone was counted between two and nine times. The rearrangement joins TRBV6-1 to TRBJ1-1; unclear D gene. V was cut by 3 bases and J by 5 bases, with 16 bases left in between. The germline CDR1 and CDR2 sequences are MNHNS and SASEGT. The CDR3 is 15 amino acids. CDR3 coding DNA: TGTGCCAGCAGTGACAGTGGCAGATGGAGGACTGAAGCTTTCTTT. Its protein product is CASSDSGRWRTEAFF.

This chain links TRBV2 with TRBJ2-5, with 10 bases aligning to TRBD1. Germline CDR1 SNHLY, CDR2 FYNNEI. Trimming cost V 8 bases and J 5 bases; bases outside gene matches: 11. The CDR3 loop spans 15 amino acids. CDR3 bases: TGTGCCAGCGGGGAGGGGACAGGGGTTTTGGAGACCCAGTACTTC. It specifies CASGEGTGVLETQYF.

V and J are TRBV5-1 and TRBJ2-1; 8 bases agree with TRBD2. The CDR3 spans 16 residues. Per germline, CDR1 SGHRS and CDR2 YFSETQ. V dropped 2 bases and J dropped 0; count of bases not matched to a gene: 4. The CDR3 here is CASSFYRGGSYNEQFF. In nucleotides, the CDR3 is TGCGCCAGCAGCTTTTACCGGGGGGGCTCCTACAATGAGCAGTTCTTC.

This chain joins TRBV6-5 and TRBJ1-1; D call uncertain. This CDR3 spans 15 amino acids. Germline CDR1 is MNHEY and CDR2 is SVGAGI. With 4 bases removed from V and 3 bases from J, the gap between germline ends came to 15 bases. CDR3 amino acids: CASSFWGGRDTEAFF. CDR3 coding DNA: TGTGCCAGCAGTTTTTGGGGAGGGCGGGACACTGAAGCTTTCTTT.

The chain carries TRBV20-1 and TRBJ1-2, with D possibly being TRBD1 (5 bases). CDR3 length equals 10 residues. Germline CDR1 DFQATT, CDR2 SNEGSKA (reference sequence). V was cut by 6 bases and J by 13 bases, with 15 bases left in between. This CDR3 reads CSAGRVGGTF. The CDR3 nucleotides are TGCAGTGCGGGACGGGTTGGAGGCACCTTC.

The chain combines TRBV9 with TRBJ2-7, with 7 positions matching TRBD1. The CDR3 contains 15 residues. Germline lookup yields CDR1 SGDLS and CDR2 YYNGEE. The J segment lost 2 bases and the V segment lost 4 bases, leaving 9 bases of the junction unmatched. This chain's CDR3 is CASSMRDSSTYEQYF. The CDR3 DNA sequence: TGTGCCAGCAGCATGAGGGACAGTTCTACCTACGAGCAGTACTTC.

V gene TRBV6-5 combines with J gene TRBJ2-1; D not certain. Germline V gene lookup returns CDR1 MNHEY and CDR2 SVGAGI. The V end lost 5 bases, the J end lost 4 bases, and 3 bases lay between the germline ends. The CDR3 length is 11 residues. The CDR3, as DNA: TGTGCCAGCAGTCCGTACAATGAGCAGTTCTTC. It translates to CASSPYNEQFF.

The chain is built from TRBV6-1 and TRBJ1-2; weak D call: TRBD1 (5 bases). The CDR3 spans 13 residues. V dropped 2 bases and J dropped 6 bases, with 10 bases sitting between them. Germline CDR1 reads MNHNS; CDR2 reads SASEGT. The CDR3 coding sequence is TGTGCCAGCAGTGAAATTGGGACTCATGGCTACACCTTC. Amino acids: CASSEIGTHGYTF.

This chain connects TRBV6-6 to TRBJ1-2; TRBD1 matches 10 bases. V trimming: 8 bases; J trimming: 2 bases; junction bases outside the gene matches: 8. This CDR3 spans 15 amino acids. Germline V gene lookup returns CDR1 MNHNY and CDR2 SVGAGI (reference sequence). The CDR3 region is CASGVRDRGNYGYTF. Written as DNA, the CDR3 is TGTGCCAGCGGGGTCCGGGACAGGGGAAACTATGGCTACACCTTC.

This rearrangement joins TRBV7-2 to TRBJ1-4; D might be TRBD1 (5 bases). CDR3 length: 15 residues. Trimming removed 5 bases at V and 4 bases at J, with 14 bases between. Germline V CDR1 and CDR2: SGHTA, FQGNSA. The chain's CDR3 is CASSAGGRFNEKLFF. CDR3 in DNA: TGTGCCAGCAGCGCTGGGGGACGGTTTAATGAAAAACTGTTTTTT.

This chain links TRBV5-1 with TRBJ2-7, with D unclear. There are 13 residues in the CDR3. CDR1 is SGHRS and CDR2 is YFSETQ in the germline V gene. Trimming left V 0 bases short and J 3 bases short, with 7 bases between. The CDR3 protein is CASSLVGNYEQYF. Here the CDR3 DNA reads TGCGCCAGCAGCTTGGTGGGGAACTACGAGCAGTACTTC.

There are a few counts of this clone. Germline is not matched at one junction end, which may reflect a read error. The rearrangement links TRBV29-1 to TRBJ1-1; D might be TRBD1 (5 bases). The CDR3 has 13 amino acids. The germline gives CDR1 SQVTM, CDR2 ANQGSEA. The CDR3 region is CSAGAGTNAEAFF. The CDR3 region has the DNA TGCAGCGCCGGAGCGGGGACGAACGCTGAAGCTTTCTTT.